This T cell receptor (beta chain) was captured by sequencing in a study of blood T cell repertoires in COVID-19. Here immunoSEQ multiplex PCR was the method, and the copy in TCRdb shows in-frame clones only, minus some. The sample yields about 140,000 clones, over 65% seen once. This CDR3 spans 16 amino acids. V shed 0 bases and J shed 8 bases, with 17 bases lying between them. Germline V gene lookup returns CDR1 KGHSH and CDR2 LQKENI. The sample consisted of peripheral blood. The origin of this receptor is an elderly woman with active or convalescent COVID-19. This chain joins TRBV18 and TRBJ2-1; the D gene is possibly TRBD1 (6 bases). CDR3 nucleotide sequence: TGTGCCAGCTCACCACCTGGGCAGGGGTGGCATCATGAGCAGTTCTTC. It translates to CASSPPGQGWHHEQFF. Based on the CDR3 plus reference TRBV18 and TRBJ2-1, the full variable domain is NAGVMQNPRHLVRRRGQEARLRCSPMKGHSHVYWYRQLPEEGLKFMVYLQKENIIDESGMPKERFSAEFPKEGPSILRIQQVVRGDSAAYFCASSPPGQGWHHEQFFGPGTRLTVL.